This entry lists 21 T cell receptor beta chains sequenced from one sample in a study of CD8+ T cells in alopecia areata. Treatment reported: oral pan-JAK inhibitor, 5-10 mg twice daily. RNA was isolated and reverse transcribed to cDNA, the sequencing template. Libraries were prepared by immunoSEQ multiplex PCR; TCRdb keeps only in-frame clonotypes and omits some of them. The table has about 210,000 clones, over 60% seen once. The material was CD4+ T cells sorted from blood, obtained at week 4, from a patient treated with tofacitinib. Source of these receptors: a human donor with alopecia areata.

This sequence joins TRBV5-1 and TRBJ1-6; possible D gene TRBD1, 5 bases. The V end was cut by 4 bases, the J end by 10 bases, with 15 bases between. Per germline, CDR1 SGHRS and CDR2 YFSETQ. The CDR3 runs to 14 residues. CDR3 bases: TGCGCCAGCAGCGTGGACGTCGGGGGATCACCCCTCCACTTT. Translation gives CASSVDVGGSPLHF.

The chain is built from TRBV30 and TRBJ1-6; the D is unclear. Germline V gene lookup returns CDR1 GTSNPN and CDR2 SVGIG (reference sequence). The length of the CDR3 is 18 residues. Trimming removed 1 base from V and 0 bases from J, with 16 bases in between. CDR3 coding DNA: TGTGCCTGGAGTGCCTTTGGGCAAAAGAGCTCCTATAATTCACCCCTCCACTTT. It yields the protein CAWSAFGQKSSYNSPLHF.

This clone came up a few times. The CDR3 DNA follows: TGCGCCAGCAGCCAGGACAGGAGGTCCGAAAAACTGTTTTTT. Protein: CASSQDRRSEKLFF. The chain carries TRBV4-3 and TRBJ1-4; 7 nucleotides line up with TRBD1. V gave up 3 bases and J gave up 8 bases; unmatched junction bases: 6. This CDR3 is built from 14 residues. Germline V gene lookup returns CDR1 LGHNA and CDR2 YSLEER.

CDR3 region: CATSRGGGLEGNYGYTF. In DNA, the CDR3 is TGTGCCACCAGCAGAGGAGGCGGCCTCGAGGGTAACTATGGCTACACCTTC. The rearrangement links TRBV15 to TRBJ1-2, with no clear D. The CDR3 sequence is 17 residues long. With 1 base removed from V and 1 base from J, the gap between germline ends came to 16 bases. CDR1 and CDR2 from the germline V gene are LNHNV and YYDKDF (reference sequence).

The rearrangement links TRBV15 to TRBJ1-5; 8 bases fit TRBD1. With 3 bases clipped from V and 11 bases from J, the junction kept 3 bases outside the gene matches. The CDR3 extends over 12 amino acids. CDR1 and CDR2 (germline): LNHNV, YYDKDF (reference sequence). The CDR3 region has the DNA TGTGCCACCAGCAGCGACAGGGGTTCCCAGCATTTT. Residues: CATSSDRGSQHF.

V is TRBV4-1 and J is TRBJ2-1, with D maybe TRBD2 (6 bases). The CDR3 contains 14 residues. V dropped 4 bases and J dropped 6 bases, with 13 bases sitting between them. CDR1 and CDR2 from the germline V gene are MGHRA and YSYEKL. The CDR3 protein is CASSLRLGGNEQFF. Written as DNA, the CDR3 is TGCGCCAGCAGCCTACGACTAGGCGGCAATGAGCAGTTCTTC.

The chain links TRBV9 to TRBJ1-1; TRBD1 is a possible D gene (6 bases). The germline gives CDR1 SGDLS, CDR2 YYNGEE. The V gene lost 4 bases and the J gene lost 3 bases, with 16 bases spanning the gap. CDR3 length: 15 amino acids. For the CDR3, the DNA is TGTGCCAGCAGCAATACAGGGCAGAGCGACACTGAAGCTTTCTTT. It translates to CASSNTGQSDTEAFF. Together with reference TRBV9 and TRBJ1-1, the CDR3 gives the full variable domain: DSGVTQTPKHLITATGQRVTLRCSPRSGDLSVYWYQQSLDQGLQFLIQYYNGEERAKGNILERFSAQQFPDLHSELNLSSLELGDSALYFCASSNTGQSDTEAFFGQGTRLTVV.

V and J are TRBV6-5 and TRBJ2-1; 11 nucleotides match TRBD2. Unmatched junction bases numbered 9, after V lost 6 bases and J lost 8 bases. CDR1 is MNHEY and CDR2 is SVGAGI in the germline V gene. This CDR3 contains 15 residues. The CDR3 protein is CASRPTSGGRDEQFF. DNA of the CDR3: TGTGCCAGCAGACCAACTAGCGGGGGTAGGGATGAGCAGTTCTTC.

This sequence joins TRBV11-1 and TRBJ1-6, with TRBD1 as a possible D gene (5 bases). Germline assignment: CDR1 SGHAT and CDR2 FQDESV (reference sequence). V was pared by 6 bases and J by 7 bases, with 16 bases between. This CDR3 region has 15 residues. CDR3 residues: CASSFAGAKNSPLHF. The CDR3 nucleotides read TGTGCCAGCAGTTTTGCCGGGGCGAAGAATTCACCCCTCCACTTT.

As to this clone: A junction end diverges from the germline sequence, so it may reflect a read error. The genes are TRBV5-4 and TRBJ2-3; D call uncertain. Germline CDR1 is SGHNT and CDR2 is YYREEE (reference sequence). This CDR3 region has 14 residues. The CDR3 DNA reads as TGCGCCAGCAGCCGAGGAAGGGACACAGATACGCAGTATTTT. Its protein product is CASSRGRDTDTQYF.

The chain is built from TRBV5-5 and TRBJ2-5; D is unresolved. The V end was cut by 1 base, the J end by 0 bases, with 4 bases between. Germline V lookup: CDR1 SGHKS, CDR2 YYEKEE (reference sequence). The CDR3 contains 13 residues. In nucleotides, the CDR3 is TGTGCCAGCAGCTTGAACCACCAAGAGACCCAGTACTTC. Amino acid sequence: CASSLNHQETQYF. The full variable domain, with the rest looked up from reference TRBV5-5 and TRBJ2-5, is DAGVTQSPTHLIKTRGQQVTLRCSPISGHKSVSWYQQVLGQGPQFIFQYYEKEERGRGNFPDRFSARQFPNYSSELNVNALLLGDSALYLCASSLNHQETQYFGPGTRLLVL.

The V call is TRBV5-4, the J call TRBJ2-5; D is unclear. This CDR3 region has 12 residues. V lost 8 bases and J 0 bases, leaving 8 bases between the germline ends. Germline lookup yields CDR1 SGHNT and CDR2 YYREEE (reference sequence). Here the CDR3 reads CASFRDQETQYF. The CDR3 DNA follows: TGTGCCAGTTTCCGGGACCAAGAGACCCAGTACTTC.

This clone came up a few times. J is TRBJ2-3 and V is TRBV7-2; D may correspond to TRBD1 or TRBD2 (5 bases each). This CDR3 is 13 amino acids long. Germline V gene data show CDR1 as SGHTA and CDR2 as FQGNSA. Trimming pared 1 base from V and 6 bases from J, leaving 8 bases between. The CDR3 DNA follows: TGTGCCAGCAGCTTAGGAGGGGCGGATACGCAGTATTTT. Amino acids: CASSLGGADTQYF.

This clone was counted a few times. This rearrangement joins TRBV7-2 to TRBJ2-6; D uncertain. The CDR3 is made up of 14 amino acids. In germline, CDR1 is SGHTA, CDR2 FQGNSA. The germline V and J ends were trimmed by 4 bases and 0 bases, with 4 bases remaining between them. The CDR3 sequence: CASSSNSGANVLTF. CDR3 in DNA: TGTGCCAGCAGCTCCAACTCTGGGGCCAACGTCCTGACTTTC.

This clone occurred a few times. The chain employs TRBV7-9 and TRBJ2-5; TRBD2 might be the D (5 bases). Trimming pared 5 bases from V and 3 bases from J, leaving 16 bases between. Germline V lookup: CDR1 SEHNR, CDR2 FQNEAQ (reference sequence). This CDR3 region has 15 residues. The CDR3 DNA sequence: TGTGCCAGCAGCCCACTGGGCCGGGGTAAAGAGACCCAGTACTTC. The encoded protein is CASSPLGRGKETQYF.

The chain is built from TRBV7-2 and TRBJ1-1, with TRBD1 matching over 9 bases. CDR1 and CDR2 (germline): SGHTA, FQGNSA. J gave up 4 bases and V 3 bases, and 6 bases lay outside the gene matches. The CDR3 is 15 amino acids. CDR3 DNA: TGTGCCAGCAGCTTTACAGGGGGCGCGAGCACTGAAGCTTTCTTT. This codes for CASSFTGGASTEAFF.

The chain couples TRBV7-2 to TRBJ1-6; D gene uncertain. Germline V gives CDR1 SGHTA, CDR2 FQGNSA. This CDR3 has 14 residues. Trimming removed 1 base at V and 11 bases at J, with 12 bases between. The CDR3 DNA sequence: TGTGCCAGCAGCTTAGGGGATCAGATCGCACCCCTCCACTTT. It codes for CASSLGDQIAPLHF.

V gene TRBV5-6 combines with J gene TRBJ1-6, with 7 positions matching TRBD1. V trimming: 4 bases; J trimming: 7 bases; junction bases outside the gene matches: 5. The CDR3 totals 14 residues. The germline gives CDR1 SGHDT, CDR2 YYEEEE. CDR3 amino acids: CASSQDRENSPLHF. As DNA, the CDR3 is TGTGCCAGCAGCCAAGACAGGGAAAATTCACCCCTCCACTTT.

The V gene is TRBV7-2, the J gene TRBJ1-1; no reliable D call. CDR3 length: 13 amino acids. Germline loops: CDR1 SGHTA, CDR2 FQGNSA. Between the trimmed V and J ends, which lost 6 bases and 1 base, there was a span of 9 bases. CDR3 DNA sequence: TGTGCCAGCAGTAGAGACCGGAACACTGAAGCTTTCTTT. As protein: CASSRDRNTEAFF.

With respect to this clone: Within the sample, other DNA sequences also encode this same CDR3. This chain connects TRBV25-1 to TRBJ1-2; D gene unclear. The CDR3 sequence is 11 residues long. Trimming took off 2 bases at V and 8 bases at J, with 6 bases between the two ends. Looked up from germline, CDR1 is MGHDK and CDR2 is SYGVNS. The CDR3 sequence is CASSEGGGYTF. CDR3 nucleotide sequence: TGTGCCAGCAGTGAAGGCGGGGGCTACACCTTC.

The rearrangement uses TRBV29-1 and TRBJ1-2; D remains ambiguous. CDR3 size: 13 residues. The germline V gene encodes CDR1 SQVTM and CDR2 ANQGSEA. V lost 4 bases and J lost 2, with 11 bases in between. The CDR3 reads CSVGTTTNYGYTF. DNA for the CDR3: TGCAGCGTTGGCACGACAACCAACTATGGCTACACCTTC.